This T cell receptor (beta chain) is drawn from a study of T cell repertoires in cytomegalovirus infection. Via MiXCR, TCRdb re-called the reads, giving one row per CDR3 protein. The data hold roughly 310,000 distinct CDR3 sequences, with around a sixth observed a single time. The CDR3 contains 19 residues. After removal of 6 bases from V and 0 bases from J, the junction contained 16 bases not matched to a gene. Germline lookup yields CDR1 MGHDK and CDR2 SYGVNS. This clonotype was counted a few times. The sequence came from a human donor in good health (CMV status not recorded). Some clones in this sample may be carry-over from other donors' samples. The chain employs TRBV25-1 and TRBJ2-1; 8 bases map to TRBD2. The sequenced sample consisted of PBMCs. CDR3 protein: CASSHRGAGVTFSYNEQFF. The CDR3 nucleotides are TGTGCCAGCAGCCATCGTGGAGCGGGGGTGACCTTCTCCTACAATGAGCAGTTCTTC.